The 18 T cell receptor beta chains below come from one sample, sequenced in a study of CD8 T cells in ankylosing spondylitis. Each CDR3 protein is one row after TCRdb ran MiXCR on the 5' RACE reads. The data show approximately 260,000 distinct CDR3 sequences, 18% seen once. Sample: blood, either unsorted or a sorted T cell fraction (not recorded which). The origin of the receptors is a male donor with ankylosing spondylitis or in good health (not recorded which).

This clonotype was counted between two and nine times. The CDR3 sequence: CASSLVQQHEQFF. In DNA form, the CDR3 reads TGTGCCAGCAGCTTAGTGCAGCAGCATGAGCAGTTCTTC. The chain combines TRBV11-2 with TRBJ2-1; D gene unclear. Trimming left V 1 base short and J 8 bases short, with 9 bases between. This CDR3 spans 13 amino acids. The germline V gene encodes CDR1 SGHAT and CDR2 FQNNGV.

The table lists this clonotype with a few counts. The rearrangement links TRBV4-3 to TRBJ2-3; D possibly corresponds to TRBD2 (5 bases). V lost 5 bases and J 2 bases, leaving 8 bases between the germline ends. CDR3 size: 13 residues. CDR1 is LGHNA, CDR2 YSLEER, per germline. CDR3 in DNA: TGCGCCAGCAGCAGCCGGGACACAGATACGCAGTATTTT. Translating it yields CASSSRDTDTQYF.

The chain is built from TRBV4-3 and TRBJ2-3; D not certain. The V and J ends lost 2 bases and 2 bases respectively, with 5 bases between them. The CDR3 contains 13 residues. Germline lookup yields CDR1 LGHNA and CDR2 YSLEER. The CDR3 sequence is CASSQITTDTQYF. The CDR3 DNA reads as TGCGCCAGCAGCCAAATTACCACAGATACGCAGTATTTT.

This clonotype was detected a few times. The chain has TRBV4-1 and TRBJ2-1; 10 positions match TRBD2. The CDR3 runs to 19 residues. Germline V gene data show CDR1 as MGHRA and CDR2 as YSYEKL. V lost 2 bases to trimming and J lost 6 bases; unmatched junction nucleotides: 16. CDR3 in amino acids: CASSQPGLAYKKGSNEQFF. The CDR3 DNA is TGCGCCAGCAGCCAACCGGGACTAGCGTACAAAAAGGGCTCCAATGAGCAGTTCTTC.

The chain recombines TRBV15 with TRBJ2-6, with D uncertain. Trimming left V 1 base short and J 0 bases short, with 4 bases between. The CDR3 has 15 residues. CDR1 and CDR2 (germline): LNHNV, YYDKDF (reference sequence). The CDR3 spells CATSRASSGANVLTF. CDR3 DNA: TGTGCCACCAGCAGAGCCAGCTCTGGGGCCAACGTCCTGACTTTC.

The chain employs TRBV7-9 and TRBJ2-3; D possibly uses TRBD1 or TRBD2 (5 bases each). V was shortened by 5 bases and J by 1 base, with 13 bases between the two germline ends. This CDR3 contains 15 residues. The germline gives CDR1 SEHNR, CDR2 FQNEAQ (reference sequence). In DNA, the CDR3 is TGTGCCAGCAGCGGGACGGGATGGGGCACAGATACGCAGTATTTT. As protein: CASSGTGWGTDTQYF.

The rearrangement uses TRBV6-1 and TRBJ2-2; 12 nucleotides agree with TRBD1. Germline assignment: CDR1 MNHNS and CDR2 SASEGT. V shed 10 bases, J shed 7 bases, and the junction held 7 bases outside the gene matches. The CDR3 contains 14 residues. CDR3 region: CATWDRGRLGELFF. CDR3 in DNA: TGTGCCACTTGGGACAGGGGGCGCCTCGGGGAGCTGTTTTTT.

The CDR3 protein is CASSHDRKNIQYF. In DNA form, the CDR3 reads TGCGCCAGCAGCCATGACAGGAAAAACATTCAGTACTTC. The chain uses TRBV4-3 and TRBJ2-4; D may be TRBD1 (6 bases). Germline CDR1 LGHNA, CDR2 YSLEER. This CDR3 comprises 13 residues. V was clipped by 3 bases and J by 4 bases, with 7 bases between them.

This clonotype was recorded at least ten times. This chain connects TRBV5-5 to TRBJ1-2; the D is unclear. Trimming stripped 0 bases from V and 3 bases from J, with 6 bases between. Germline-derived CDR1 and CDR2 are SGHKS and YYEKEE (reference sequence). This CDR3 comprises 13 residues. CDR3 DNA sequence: TGTGCCAGCAGCTTGGGTGGGGACTATGGCTACACCTTC. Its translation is CASSLGGDYGYTF.

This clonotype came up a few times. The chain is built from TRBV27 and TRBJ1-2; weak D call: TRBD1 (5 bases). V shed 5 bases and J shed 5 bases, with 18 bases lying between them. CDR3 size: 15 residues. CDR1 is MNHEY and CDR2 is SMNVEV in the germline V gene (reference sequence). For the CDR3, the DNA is TGTGCCAGCAGTCCGGGACCAAGGAATTTGTATGGCTACACCTTC. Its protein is CASSPGPRNLYGYTF.

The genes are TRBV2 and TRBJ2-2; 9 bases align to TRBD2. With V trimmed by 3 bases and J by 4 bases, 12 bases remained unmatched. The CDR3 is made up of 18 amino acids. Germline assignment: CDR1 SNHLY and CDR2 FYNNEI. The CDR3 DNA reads TGTGCCAGCAGTGATTTGCAACGACTAGCGGAAATCACCGGGGAGCTGTTTTTT. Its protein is CASSDLQRLAEITGELFF.

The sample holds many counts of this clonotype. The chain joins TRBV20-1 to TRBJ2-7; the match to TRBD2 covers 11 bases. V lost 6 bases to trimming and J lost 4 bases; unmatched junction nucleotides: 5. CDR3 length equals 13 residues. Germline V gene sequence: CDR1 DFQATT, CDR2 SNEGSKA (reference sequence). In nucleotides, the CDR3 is TGCAGTGCCAAGGGACTAGCGGAATACGAGCAGTACTTC. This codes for CSAKGLAEYEQYF.

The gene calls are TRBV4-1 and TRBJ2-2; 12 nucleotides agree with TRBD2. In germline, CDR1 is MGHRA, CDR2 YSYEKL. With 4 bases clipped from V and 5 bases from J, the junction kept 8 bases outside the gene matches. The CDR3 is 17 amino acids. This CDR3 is CASSLSGGTSGTGELFF. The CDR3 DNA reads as TGCGCCAGCAGCCTAAGCGGGGGGACTAGCGGGACCGGGGAGCTGTTTTTT.

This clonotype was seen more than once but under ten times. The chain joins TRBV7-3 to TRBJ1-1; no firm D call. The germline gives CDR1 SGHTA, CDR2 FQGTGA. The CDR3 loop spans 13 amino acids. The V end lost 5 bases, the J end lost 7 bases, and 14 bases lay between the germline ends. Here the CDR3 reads CASSLAMTSEAFF. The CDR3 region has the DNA TGTGCCAGCAGCCTGGCTATGACGAGTGAAGCTTTCTTT.

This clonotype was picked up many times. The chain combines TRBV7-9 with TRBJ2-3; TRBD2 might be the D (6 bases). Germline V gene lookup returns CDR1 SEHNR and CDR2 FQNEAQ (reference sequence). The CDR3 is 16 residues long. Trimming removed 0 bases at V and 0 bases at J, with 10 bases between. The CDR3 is CASSLASGTSTDTQYF. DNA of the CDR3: TGTGCCAGCAGCTTAGCTTCCGGGACTAGCACAGATACGCAGTATTTT.

DNA of the CDR3: TGCGCCAGCATCCATCCGAACACCGGGGAGCTGTTTTTT. Translating gives CASIHPNTGELFF. This chain connects TRBV5-1 to TRBJ2-2; D gene unclear. The CDR3 runs to 13 residues. Trimming shortened V by 6 bases and J by 0 bases, and 6 bases separated the two germline ends. CDR1 is SGHRS, CDR2 YFSETQ, per germline.

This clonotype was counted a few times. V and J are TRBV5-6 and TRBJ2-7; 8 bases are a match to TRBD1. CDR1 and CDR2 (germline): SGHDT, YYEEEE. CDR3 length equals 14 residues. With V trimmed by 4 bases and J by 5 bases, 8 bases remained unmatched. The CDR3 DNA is TGTGCCAGCAGCAGGACAGGGAGGATCAACGAGCAGTACTTC. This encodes CASSRTGRINEQYF.

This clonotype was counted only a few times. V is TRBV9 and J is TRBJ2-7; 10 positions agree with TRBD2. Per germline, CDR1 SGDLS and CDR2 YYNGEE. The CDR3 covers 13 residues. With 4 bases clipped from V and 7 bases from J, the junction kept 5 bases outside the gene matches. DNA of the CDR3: TGTGCCAGCAGCACTACTAGCGGGAAGGAGCAGTACTTC. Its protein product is CASSTTSGKEQYF.